Detailed here is one T cell receptor (beta chain). V lost 3 bases and J lost 2, with 10 bases in between. In germline, CDR1 is MDHEN, CDR2 SYDVKM. The CDR3 is made up of 15 amino acids. The sample comes from a study of cytomegalovirus exposure and HLA in healthy donors. In the PCR, 60 Vbeta and 13 Jbeta primers were used. Profiled with immunoSEQ multiplex PCR; TCRdb holds only in-frame clones, not every one. This sample has 150,000 to 200,000 clones; about four fifths occur once, and the top ten carry about 2.3%. This rearrangement joins TRBV28 to TRBJ1-4, with D unclear. Input material: PBMCs. This TCR was sampled from a woman aged 45-65 years in good health and CMV-seronegative. For the CDR3, the DNA is TGTGCCAGCAGTTTTGAGGGTATGACTAATGAAAAACTGTTTTTT. Its protein is CASSFEGMTNEKLFF.